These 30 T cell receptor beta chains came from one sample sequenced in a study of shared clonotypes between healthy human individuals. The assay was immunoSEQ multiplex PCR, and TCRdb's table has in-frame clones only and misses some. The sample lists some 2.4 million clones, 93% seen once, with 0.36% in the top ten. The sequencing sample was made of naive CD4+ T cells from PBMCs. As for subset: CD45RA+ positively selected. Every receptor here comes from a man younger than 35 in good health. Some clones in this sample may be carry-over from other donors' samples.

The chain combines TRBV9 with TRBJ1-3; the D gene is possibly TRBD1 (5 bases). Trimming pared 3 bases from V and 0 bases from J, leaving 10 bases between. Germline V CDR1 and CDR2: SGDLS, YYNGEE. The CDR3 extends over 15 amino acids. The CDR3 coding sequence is TGTGCCAGCAGCGGGGGACCGCACTCTGGAAACACCATATATTTT. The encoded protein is CASSGGPHSGNTIYF.

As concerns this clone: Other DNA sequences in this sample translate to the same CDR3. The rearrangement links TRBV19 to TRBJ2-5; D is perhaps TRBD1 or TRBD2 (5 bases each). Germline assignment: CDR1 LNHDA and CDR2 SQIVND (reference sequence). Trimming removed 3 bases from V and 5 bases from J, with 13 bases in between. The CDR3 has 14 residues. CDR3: CASSIRGAGETQYF. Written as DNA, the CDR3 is TGTGCCAGTAGTATTCGGGGTGCAGGGGAGACCCAGTACTTC.

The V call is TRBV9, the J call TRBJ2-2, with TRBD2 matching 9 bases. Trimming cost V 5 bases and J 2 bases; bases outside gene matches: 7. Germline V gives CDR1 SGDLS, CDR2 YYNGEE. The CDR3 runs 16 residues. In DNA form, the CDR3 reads TGTGCCAGCAGGGGACGACTAGCGGAAAACACCGGGGAGCTGTTTTTT. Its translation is CASRGRLAENTGELFF.

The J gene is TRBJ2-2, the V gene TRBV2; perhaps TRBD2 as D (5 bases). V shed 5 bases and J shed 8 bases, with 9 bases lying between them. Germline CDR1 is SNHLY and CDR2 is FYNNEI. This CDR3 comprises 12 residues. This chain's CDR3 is CASSRGSGELFF. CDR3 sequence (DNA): TGTGCCAGCAGTCGGGGTTCTGGGGAGCTGTTTTTT. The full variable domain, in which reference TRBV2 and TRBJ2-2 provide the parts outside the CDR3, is EPEVTQTPSHQVTQMGQEVILRCVPISNHLYFYWYRQILGQKVEFLVSFYNNEISEKSEIFDDQFSVERPDGSNFTLKIRSTKLEDSAMYFCASSRGSGELFFGEGSRLTVL.

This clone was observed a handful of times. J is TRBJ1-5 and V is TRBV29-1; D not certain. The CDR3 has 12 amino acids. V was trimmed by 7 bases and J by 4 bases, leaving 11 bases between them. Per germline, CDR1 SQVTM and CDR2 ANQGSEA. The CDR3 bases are TGCAGCGGAGGAGGGCCGAATCAGCCCCAGCATTTT. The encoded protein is CSGGGPNQPQHF.

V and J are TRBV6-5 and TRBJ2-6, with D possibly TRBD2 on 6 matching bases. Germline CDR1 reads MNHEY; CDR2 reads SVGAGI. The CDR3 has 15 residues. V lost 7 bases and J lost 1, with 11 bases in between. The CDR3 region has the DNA TGTGCCAGCACCCGACTAGGTTCTGGGGCCAACGTCCTGACTTTC. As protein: CASTRLGSGANVLTF.

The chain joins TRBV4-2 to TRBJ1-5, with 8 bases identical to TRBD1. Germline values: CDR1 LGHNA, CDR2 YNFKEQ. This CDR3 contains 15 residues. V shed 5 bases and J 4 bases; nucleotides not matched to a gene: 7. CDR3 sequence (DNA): TGTGCCAGCAGCTCGGACAGGGCTTGGAATCAGCCCCAGCATTTT. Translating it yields CASSSDRAWNQPQHF.

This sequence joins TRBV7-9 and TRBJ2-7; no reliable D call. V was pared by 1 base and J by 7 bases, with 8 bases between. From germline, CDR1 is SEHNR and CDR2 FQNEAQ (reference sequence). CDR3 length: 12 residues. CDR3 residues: CASSLVGAEQYF. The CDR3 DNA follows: TGTGCCAGCAGCTTAGTGGGCGCAGAGCAGTACTTC.

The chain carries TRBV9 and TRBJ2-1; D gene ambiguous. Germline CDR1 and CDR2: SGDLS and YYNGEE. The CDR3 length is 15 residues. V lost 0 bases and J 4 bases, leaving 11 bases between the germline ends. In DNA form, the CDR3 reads TGTGCCAGCAGCGTAGCAACAGAAACTTACAATGAGCAGTTCTTC. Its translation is CASSVATETYNEQFF.

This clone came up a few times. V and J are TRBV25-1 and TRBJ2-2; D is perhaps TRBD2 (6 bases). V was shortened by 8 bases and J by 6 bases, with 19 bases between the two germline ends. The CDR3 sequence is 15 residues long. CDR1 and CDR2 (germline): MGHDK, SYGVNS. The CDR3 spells CASGAGGAGAGELFF. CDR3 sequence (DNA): TGTGCCAGCGGGGCCGGAGGGGCCGGTGCCGGGGAGCTGTTTTTT.

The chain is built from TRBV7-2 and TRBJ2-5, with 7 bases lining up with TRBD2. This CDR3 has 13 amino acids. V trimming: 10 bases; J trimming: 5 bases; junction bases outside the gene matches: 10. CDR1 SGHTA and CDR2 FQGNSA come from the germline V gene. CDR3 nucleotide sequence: TGTGCCACACGGGGGGTTAATTGGGAGACCCAGTACTTC. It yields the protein CATRGVNWETQYF.

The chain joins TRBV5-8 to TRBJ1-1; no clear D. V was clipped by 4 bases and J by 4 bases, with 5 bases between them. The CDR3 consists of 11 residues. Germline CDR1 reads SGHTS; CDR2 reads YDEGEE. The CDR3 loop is CASSPRTEAFF. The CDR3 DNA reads TGTGCCAGCAGCCCCCGCACTGAAGCTTTCTTT. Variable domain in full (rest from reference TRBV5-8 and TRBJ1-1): EAGVTQSPTHLIKTRGQQATLRCSPISGHTSVYWYQQALGLGLQFLLWYDEGEERNRGNFPPRFSGRQFPNYSSELNVNALELEDSALYLCASSPRTEAFFGQGTRLTVV.

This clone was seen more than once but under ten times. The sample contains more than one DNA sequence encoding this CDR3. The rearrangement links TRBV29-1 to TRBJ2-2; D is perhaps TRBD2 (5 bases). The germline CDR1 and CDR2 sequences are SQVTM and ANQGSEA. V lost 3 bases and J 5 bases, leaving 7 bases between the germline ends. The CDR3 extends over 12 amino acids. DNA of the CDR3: TGCAGCGTTGACCGCGGGACCGGGGAGCTGTTTTTT. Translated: CSVDRGTGELFF.

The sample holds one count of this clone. The CDR3 is CASSQGRRTGDYGYTF. The CDR3 region has the DNA TGCGCCAGCAGCCAAGGGCGTCGGACAGGAGACTATGGCTACACCTTC. The V gene is TRBV4-1, the J gene TRBJ1-2; TRBD1 aligns across 7 bases. The CDR3 is 16 amino acids. The germline V gene has CDR1 MGHRA and CDR2 YSYEKL. V shed 1 base and J 3 bases; nucleotides not matched to a gene: 8.

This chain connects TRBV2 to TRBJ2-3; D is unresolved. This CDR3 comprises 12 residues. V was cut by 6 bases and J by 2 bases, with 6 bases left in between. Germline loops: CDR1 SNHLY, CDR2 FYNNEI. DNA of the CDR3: TGTGCCAGCAGCTACCACACAGATACGCAGTATTTT. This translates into CASSYHTDTQYF.

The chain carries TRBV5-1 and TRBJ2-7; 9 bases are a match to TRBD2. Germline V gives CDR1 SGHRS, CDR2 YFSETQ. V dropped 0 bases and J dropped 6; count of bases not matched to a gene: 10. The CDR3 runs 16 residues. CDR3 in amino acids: CASSLAGGLAGSEQYF. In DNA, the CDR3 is TGCGCCAGCAGCTTGGCCGGAGGGCTAGCGGGAAGCGAGCAGTACTTC.

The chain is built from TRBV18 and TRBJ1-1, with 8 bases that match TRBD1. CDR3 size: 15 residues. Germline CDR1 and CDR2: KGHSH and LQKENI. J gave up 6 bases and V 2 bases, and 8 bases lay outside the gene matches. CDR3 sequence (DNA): TGTGCCAGCTCACCAAGACAGGGGATTCTCGCTGAAGCTTTCTTT. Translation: CASSPRQGILAEAFF.

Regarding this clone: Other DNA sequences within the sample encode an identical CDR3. CDR3 sequence: CASSIVGQGSYEQYF. In DNA, the CDR3 is TGTGCCAGTAGTATAGTAGGGCAGGGATCCTACGAGCAGTACTTC. The V and J genes are TRBV19 and TRBJ2-7, with D possibly being TRBD1 (5 bases). V was cut by 1 base and J by 1 base, with 11 bases left in between. The V gene's germline CDR1 is LNHDA and CDR2 SQIVND (reference sequence). There are 15 residues in the CDR3.

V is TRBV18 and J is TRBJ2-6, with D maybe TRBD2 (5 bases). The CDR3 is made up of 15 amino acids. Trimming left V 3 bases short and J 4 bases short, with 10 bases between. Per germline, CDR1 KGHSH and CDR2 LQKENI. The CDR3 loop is CASSPGSGGANVLTF. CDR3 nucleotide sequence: TGTGCCAGCTCACCCGGGTCGGGAGGGGCCAACGTCCTGACTTTC.

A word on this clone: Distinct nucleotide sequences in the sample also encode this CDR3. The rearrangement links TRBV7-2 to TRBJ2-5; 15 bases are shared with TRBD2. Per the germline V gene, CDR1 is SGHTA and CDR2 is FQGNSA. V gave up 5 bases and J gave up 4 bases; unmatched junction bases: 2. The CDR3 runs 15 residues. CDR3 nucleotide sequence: TGTGCCAGCAGCCTGGGACTAGCGGGAGGAGAGACCCAGTACTTC. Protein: CASSLGLAGGETQYF.

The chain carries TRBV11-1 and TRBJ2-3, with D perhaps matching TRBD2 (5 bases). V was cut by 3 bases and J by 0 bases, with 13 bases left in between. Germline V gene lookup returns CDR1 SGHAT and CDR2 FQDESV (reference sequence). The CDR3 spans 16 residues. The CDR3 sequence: CASSFWESSSTDTQYF. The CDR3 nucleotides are TGTGCCAGCAGCTTCTGGGAGAGCTCTAGCACAGATACGCAGTATTTT.

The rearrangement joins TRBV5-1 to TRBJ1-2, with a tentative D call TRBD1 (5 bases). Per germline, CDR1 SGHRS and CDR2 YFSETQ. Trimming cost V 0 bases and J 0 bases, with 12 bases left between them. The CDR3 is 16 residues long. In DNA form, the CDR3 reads TGCGCCAGCAGCTTGGGGAGGGGTGAAGCTAACTATGGCTACACCTTC. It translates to CASSLGRGEANYGYTF.

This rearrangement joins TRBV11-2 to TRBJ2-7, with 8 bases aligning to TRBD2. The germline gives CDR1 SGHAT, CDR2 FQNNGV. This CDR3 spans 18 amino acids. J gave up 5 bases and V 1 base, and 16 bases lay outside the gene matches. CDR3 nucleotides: TGTGCCAGCAGCTTAGTTGGCCGCGGGACTAGGCCATTCGACGAGCAGTACTTC. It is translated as CASSLVGRGTRPFDEQYF.

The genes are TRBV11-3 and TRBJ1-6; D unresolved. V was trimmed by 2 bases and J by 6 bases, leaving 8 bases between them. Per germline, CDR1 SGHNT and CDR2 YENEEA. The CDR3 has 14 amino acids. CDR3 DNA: TGTGCCAGCAGCTTAAACGGGGTTAATTCACCCCTCCACTTT. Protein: CASSLNGVNSPLHF. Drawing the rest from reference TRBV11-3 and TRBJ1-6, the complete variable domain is EAGVVQSPRYKIIEKKQPVAFWCNPISGHNTLYWYLQNLGQGPELLIRYENEEAVDDSQLPKDRFSAERLKGVDSTLKIQPAELGDSAVYLCASSLNGVNSPLHFGNGTRLTVT.

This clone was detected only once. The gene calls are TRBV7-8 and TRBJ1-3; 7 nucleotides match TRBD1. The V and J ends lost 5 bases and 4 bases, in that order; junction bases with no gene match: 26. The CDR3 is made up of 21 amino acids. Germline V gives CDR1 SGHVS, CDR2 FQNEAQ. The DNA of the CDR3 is TGTGCCAGCAGCAACGACAGGGTTCTATCCTCCTCTAGAACCCTCGGAAACACCATATATTTT. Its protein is CASSNDRVLSSSRTLGNTIYF.

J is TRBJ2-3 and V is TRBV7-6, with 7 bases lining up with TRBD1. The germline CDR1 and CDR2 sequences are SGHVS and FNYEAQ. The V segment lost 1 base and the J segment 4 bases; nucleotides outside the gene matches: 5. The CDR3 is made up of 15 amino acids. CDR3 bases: TGTGCCAGCAGCTTAGGGACAGGCAGAGCAGATACGCAGTATTTT. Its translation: CASSLGTGRADTQYF.

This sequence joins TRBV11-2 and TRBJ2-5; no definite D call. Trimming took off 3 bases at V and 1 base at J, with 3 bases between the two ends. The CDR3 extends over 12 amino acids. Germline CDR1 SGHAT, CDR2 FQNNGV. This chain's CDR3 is CASSFVQETQYF. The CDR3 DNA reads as TGTGCCAGCAGCTTTGTCCAAGAGACCCAGTACTTC.

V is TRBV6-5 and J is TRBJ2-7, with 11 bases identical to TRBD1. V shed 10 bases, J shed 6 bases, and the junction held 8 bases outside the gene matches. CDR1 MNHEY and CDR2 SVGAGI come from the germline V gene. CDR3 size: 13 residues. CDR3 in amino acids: CATQRTGGSEQYF. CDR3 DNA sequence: TGTGCCACTCAACGGACAGGGGGCTCCGAGCAGTACTTC.

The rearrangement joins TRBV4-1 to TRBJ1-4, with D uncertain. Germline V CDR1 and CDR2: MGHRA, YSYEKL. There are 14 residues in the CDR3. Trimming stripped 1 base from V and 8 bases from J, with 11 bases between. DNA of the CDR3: TGCGCCAGCAGCCAAGTCATTTTCGGCGAAAAACTGTTTTTT. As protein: CASSQVIFGEKLFF.

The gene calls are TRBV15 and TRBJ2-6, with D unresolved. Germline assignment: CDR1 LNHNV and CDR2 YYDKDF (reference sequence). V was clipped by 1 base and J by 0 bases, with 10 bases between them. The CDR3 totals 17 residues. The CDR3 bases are TGTGCCACCAGCAGAGTAATCGTCCGCTCTGGGGCCAACGTCCTGACTTTC. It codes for CATSRVIVRSGANVLTF.